This entry describes one T cell receptor (beta chain). Its antigen is undetermined. The CDR3 has 14 residues. Trimming cost V 4 bases and J 6 bases, with 12 bases left between them. Germline values: CDR1 SEHNR, CDR2 FQNEAQ (reference sequence). A marrow graft followed busulfan-fludarabine conditioning, with cyclophosphamide on days +3 and +4. These data belong to a study of T cells after posttransplantation cyclophosphamide. Points from the study as a whole: Skin or GI-infiltrating T cells shared few TRB sequences with blood.

The method was immunoSEQ multiplex PCR; TCRdb's version includes in-frame clones alone and lacks a portion of them. Seen here are around 40,000 clones, 90% observed once, and the top ten hold 2% to 3%. This chain links TRBV7-9 with TRBJ2-2; D gene unclear. The source of this sequence is a male patient between 60 and 69 years old who received an allogeneic stem cell transplant from a related donor and was CMV-positive. The graft donor may account for some of the T cells. The material sequenced was PBMCs, taken less than 70 days after allogeneic stem cell transplant with posttransplant cyclophosphamide. The CDR3 loop reads CASSSSTVPGELFF. The CDR3 DNA sequence: TGTGCCAGCAGCTCCTCGACTGTCCCCGGGGAGCTGTTTTTT.